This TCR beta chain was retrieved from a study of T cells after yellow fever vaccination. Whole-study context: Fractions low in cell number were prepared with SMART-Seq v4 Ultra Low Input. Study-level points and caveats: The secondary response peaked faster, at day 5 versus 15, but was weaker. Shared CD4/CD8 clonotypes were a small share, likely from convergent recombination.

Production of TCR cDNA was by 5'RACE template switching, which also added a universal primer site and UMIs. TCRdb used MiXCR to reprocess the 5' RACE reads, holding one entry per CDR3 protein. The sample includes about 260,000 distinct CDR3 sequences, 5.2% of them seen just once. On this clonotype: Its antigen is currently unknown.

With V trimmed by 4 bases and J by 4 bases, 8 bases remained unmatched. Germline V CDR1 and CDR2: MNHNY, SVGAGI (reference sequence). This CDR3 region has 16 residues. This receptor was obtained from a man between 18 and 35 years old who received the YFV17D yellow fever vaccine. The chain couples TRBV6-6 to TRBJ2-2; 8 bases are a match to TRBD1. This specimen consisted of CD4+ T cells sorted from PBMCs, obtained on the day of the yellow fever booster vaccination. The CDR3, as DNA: TGTGCCAGCAGTTCCAGATGGACAGGGCCCACCGGGGAGCTGTTTTTT. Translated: CASSSRWTGPTGELFF.